This is a list of T cell receptor beta chains from one sample in a study of regulatory T cells in long-lasting Graves disease. TCRdb redid the calling of the multiplex PCR reads with MiXCR, one entry per CDR3 protein. The data show about 430,000 distinct CDR3 sequences, roughly 23% seen once. This sample comprised peripheral blood mononuclear cells (PBMCs), obtained when the disease was refractory, from a patient treated with antithyroid drugs. Receptors were obtained from a female donor with Graves disease. Both conserved end residues are part of each CDR3. D genes are given only for firm matches. Clone size is given for some rows only: seen once, a few or many times, or a class if the clone is expanded.

j_call: TRBJ2-5
v_call: TRBV11-2
d_call: .
clone_size: many
cdr3_nt: TGTGCCAGCAGCTTAGACAGCGGCCTCCCCCAAGAGACCCAGTACTTC
cdr3_aa: CASSLDSGLPQETQYF

j_call: TRBJ1-3
v_call: TRBV6-1
d_call: .
clone_size: .
cdr3_nt: TGTGCCAGCAGCCAACAGGCGAACTCTGGAAACACCATATATTTT
cdr3_aa: CASSQQANSGNTIYF

j_call: TRBJ2-5
v_call: TRBV11-2
d_call: .
clone_size: few
cdr3_nt: TGTGCCAGCAGCCAAGATGACGTTAACCAAGAGACCCAGTACTTC
cdr3_aa: CASSQDDVNQETQYF

j_call: TRBJ1-2
v_call: TRBV12-3/TRBV12-4
d_call: TRBD1
clone_size: many
cdr3_nt: TGTGCCACCACAACAGGGGGCGGTGGCTATGGCTACACCTTC
cdr3_aa: CATTTGGGGYGYTF

j_call: TRBJ2-2
v_call: TRBV27
d_call: TRBD1
clone_size: few
cdr3_nt: TGTGCCAGCAGGGGGGACAGGGGGCCCCTTAACGGGGAGCTGTTTTTT
cdr3_aa: CASRGDRGPLNGELFF

j_call: TRBJ2-2
v_call: TRBV9
d_call: .
clone_size: .
cdr3_nt: TGTGCCAGCACCTTAGGAGTGGCGGGCGCCGCCGGGGAGCTGTTTTTT
cdr3_aa: CASTLGVAGAAGELFF

j_call: TRBJ2-1
v_call: TRBV20-1
d_call: .
clone_size: .
cdr3_nt: TGCAGTGCTGGGGACGTCGTCGCGGGGAATGAGCAGTTCTTC
cdr3_aa: CSAGDVVAGNEQFF

j_call: TRBJ2-2
v_call: TRBV2
d_call: .
clone_size: many
cdr3_nt: TGTGCCAGCAGGCTACAGGTTGTGTCGACCGGGGAGCTGTTTTTT
cdr3_aa: CASRLQVVSTGELFF

j_call: TRBJ2-7
v_call: TRBV9
d_call: TRBD2
clone_size: few
cdr3_nt: TGTGCCAGCAGCGGTCCCGGGACTAGCACCTGGGAACCCGAGCAGTACTTC
cdr3_aa: CASSGPGTSTWEPEQYF

j_call: TRBJ1-2
v_call: TRBV6-5
d_call: .
clone_size: many
cdr3_nt: TGTGCCAGCAGTTACTCGATTGCGGTCTCATATGGCTACACCTTC
cdr3_aa: CASSYSIAVSYGYTF

j_call: TRBJ2-7
v_call: TRBV5-1
d_call: TRBD2
clone_size: few
cdr3_nt: TGCGCCAGCAGCTTGGCTAGCGGTCCTGAAGAGCAGTACTTC
cdr3_aa: CASSLASGPEEQYF

j_call: TRBJ2-5
v_call: TRBV6-1
d_call: TRBD1
clone_size: many
cdr3_nt: TGTGCCACCAAGCCGGGACAGGGGCCCCAACGACAAGAGACCCAGTACTTC
cdr3_aa: CATKPGQGPQRQETQYF